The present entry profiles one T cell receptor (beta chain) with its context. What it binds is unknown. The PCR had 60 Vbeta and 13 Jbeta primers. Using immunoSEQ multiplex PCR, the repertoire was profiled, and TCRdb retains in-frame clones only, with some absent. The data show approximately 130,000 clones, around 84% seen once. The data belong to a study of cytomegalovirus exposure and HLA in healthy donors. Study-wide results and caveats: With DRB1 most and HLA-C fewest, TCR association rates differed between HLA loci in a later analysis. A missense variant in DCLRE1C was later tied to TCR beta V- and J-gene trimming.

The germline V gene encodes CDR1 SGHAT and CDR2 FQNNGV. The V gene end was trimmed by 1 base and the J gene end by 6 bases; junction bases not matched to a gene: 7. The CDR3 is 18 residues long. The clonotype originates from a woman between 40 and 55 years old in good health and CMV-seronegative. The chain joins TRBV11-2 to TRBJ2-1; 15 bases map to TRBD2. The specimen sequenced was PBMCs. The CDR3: CASSLGTSGRAYPNEQFF. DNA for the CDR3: TGTGCCAGCAGCTTAGGGACTAGCGGGAGGGCATATCCCAATGAGCAGTTCTTC. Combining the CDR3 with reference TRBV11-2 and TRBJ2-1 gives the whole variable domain EAGVAQSPRYKIIEKRQSVAFWCNPISGHATLYWYQQILGQGPKLLIQFQNNGVVDDSQLPKDRFSAERLKGVDSTLKIQPAKLEDSAVYLCASSLGTSGRAYPNEQFFGPGTRLTVL.